This T cell receptor beta chain was sequenced for a study of cytomegalovirus exposure and HLA in healthy donors. Study background: The roughly 100 million unique TCR beta sequences, from 150 million to 200 million T cells, were found by an earlier analysis.

The PCR used 60 Vbeta and 13 Jbeta primers. Using immunoSEQ multiplex PCR, the repertoire was profiled, and TCRdb retains in-frame clones only, with some absent. Of approximately 160,000 clones listed, roughly 79% are singletons. Regarding the study as a whole: The study put 160 or so TCR beta chains on its list as cytomegalovirus-associated.

About this clone itself: Its antigen is still unknown.

The CDR3 has 17 amino acids. The germline gives CDR1 GTSNPN, CDR2 SVGIG (reference sequence). V gave up 5 bases and J gave up 6 bases; unmatched junction bases: 19. Sequences were obtained from PBMCs. This sequence was found in a woman in her forties in good health and CMV-seronegative. The rearrangement joins TRBV30 to TRBJ2-5, with 9 positions matching TRBD2. The CDR3 protein is CAWGDEILAGHQKTQYF. DNA of the CDR3: TGTGCCTGGGGTGACGAGATACTAGCGGGCCATCAAAAGACCCAGTACTTC.